Detailed here is one T cell receptor beta chain. This clone has only a few counts. No antigen is known for it. The sample holds no much larger clone one base away, and base qualities are not on file. The cohort was made up of hundreds of healthy bone marrow donors. All cohort members were sampled while nominally healthy, although unrecorded immune exposures were likely present. The donor tested CMV seropositive, placing the donor among the 289 seropositive members of the cohort. A peripheral blood sample was collected from each donor, and TCR beta sequencing was performed on peripheral blood mononuclear cells. Genomic DNA extraction from the blood cell samples was performed with the Qiagen DNeasy Blood Extraction Kit. This sample was taken from a study of cytomegalovirus exposure and HLA in healthy donors (dated by TCRdb to the late 2010s). With regard to the full study: According to an earlier analysis of 550 to 750 of the donors, some 170 million T cells yielded over 100 million unique TCR beta sequences and about 300 Gb of sequence data. On average, over 200,000 unique TCR beta nucleotide sequences were sequenced per donor among about 400 genotyped donors of the cohort, with approximately 18% of those sequences being non-productive. Donor age, sex, ethnicity and CMV serostatus were compiled alongside the repertoire data. To study patterns of TCR occurrence, a later analysis re-analyzed previously published TCR beta repertoires from around 660 donors and added high-resolution HLA genotyping. Every repertoire in the discovery cohort had been generated on one and the same sequencing platform. Five DR-DQ haplotypes were handled as single units for association and clustering because linkage in the cohort was strong. In addition to the first cohort of approximately 670 subjects, a separate validation cohort of approximately 110 different subjects was used. Typing coverage varied by locus: about 620-630 donors for A, B, C, DRB1 and DQB1; approximately 500 for DQA1; some 610 for DPA1; approximately 450 for DPB1. The genetic ancestry cluster associated with self-reported Caucasian donors included 81% of the 300 to 450 genotyped donors. Rather than using new phenotypic data, the later analysis identified candidate immune exposures from TCR beta sequences and from how often those sequences occurred across donors. A later genetic analysis took genome-wide SNP genotypes for 398 of the 666 donors and used that subset as a discovery cohort. HLA typing covered class I and class II loci at four-digit resolution. An early release covering roughly 640 HLA-typed donors comprised 250 to 350 gigabases of sequencing data and tens of millions of unique TCR sequences. The study was designed to test whether signatures of past pathogen exposure could be identified by cataloging public T cell receptors. In an earlier analysis of a few hundred of the donors, high-throughput TCR beta sequencing was used to judge whether each TCR beta V gene segment behaved as functional or pseudogenic. Using immunosequencing, the study profiled T cell repertoires from about 620 subjects and related those repertoires to cytomegalovirus serostatus. To predict cytomegalovirus infection status, the study brought together high-throughput TCR immunosequencing, statistical association of individual TCRs with disease status, and machine learning.

The library relied on the immunoSEQ multiplex PCR assay. A mixture of 60 forward primers for TCR Vbeta segments and 13 reverse primers for TCR Jbeta segments was used in the multiplex PCR. The CDR3 region of rearranged TCR beta genes was amplified from genomic DNA by a multiplex PCR assay. Amplified TCR beta libraries were sequenced as 87-base-pair reads on the Illumina HiSeq System. The paper's processing steps were these. A later analysis counted tens of millions of unique TCR beta chains across the 670 or so repertoires, and approximately 11 million of these chains were shared by at least two donors. A nearest-neighbor algorithm error-corrected the raw reads and collapsed the reads into unique sequences, merging closely related sequences to remove PCR and sequencing errors. To assign V, D and J gene segments, CDR3 sequences were aligned to IMGT reference sequences. For a sequence to be retained, a match of at least six nucleotides to both a V gene segment and a J gene segment was required. A rearrangement was called productive if the CDR3 had no stop codons and remained in frame with V and J, and every other rearrangement was called non-productive. Following IMGT convention, CDR3 was defined as the stretch from the second conserved V-encoded cysteine to the conserved J-encoded phenylalanine. The earlier analysis of some 540 of the donors excluded any sequence lacking an unambiguous match to a single V gene segment. In an earlier analysis of 500 to 750 of the donors, V segments were called functional above 56.7% productive rearrangements and were called segregating when the between-donor standard deviation exceeded 5%. A statistical classification framework was built for diagnosing cytomegalovirus status from the catalog of TCR beta chain sequences. A later analysis assigned V and J genes by comparing TCR nucleotide sequences with IMGT/GENE-DB human TR gene sequences. Using the TCRdist pipeline, a later analysis assigned CDR3 sequences along with most-parsimonious VDJ recombination scenarios. In a later analysis, each TCR beta chain was defined by its CDR3 amino acid sequence together with its V-gene family, and reads without a unique V-gene family were excluded. As a way to deal with suspected cross-contamination and a sequencing artifact, a later analysis dropped nearly 600 nucleotide sequences that were highly shared and had low generation probability. A later analysis calculated a clonal expansion index for each public chain from normalized within-repertoire ranks of inferred template counts. In a later analysis, generation probabilities were computed using a VDJ recombination model fitted to out-of-frame rearrangements, and the results were checked against IGoR. A later analysis scored TCR-TCR, TCR-HLA and TCR-CMV co-occurrence with hypergeometric tests, applying a repertoire-size bias correction to TCR pairs. False discovery rates were estimated in a later analysis by permuting HLA or CMV assignments 20 times. In a later analysis, co-occurring TCRs were grouped using DBSCAN, and TCRdist sequence similarity was added for clustering within HLA-allele-positive subsets. Repertoires with fewer than 30,000 or more than 120,000 public chains, plus five repertoires with anomalous nucleotide sharing, were excluded from co-occurrence clustering. In TCRdb, the immuneACCESS table is reduced to in-frame sequences with V and J assigned. These tables do not hold every clone; where another copy was compared, an unresolved V gene accounts for under half, and the others remain unexplained. V, J and clone size derive from that table, while D and trimming were established from the DNA sequence. The sample table shows approximately 170,000 clones, and approximately 70% are seen once. The ten largest clones take up 5% to 5.5% of the sample.

Points the paper makes about the study in general: According to a later analysis, most CMV-associated TCR beta chains appeared to be HLA-restricted, and the HLA associations seemed to be driven largely by CMV exposure. The study listed 164 TCR beta chains as associated with cytomegalovirus. A further reported finding was that TCR beta sequences accurately predicted the HLA-A and HLA-B alleles for most subjects in the first cohort. In an earlier analysis of approximately 590 of the donors, most TCR beta V segments appeared in productive rearrangements about 87% or about 30% of the time, broadly matching IMGT annotations. It was suggested by the authors that the approach could potentially be generalized to other disease states and immunological phenotypes. At a false discovery rate of 0.05, a later analysis linked under 20,000 TCR beta sequences to specific HLA alleles. In vitro tests confirmed that three of the cytomegalovirus-associated TCR beta chains recognize cytomegalovirus antigens. In a later genetic analysis, fewer N-insertions in productive TCRs were reported among donors in an Asian-associated ancestry cluster than the roughly 700-donor mean. Most TCR sequences were seen in very few donors, while some public TCRs were found in many individuals. In a later analysis, HLA-associated TCR beta chains showed more clonal expansion and lower generation probabilities than non-associated chains that were equally common. Correlated functional status among segregating V segments might reflect linkage disequilibrium, but an unknown experimental factor could not be ruled out. The earlier analysis of approximately 590 of the donors excluded about 16 rarely observed V segments, including chromosome 9 orphons, because counts were too low. V-gene and J-gene trimming of TCR beta chains was associated with a missense DCLRE1C variant in a later genetic analysis, and the association was replicated in an independent cohort. The only immune exposure information available for the cohort was CMV serostatus. Some IMGT-functional V segments, including TRBV6-2 and TRBV6-3, could not be told apart with the 87-base-pair reads, so those segments were excluded. The sequencing pipeline was judged likely to have produced a cluster of highly shared sequence variants as a technical artifact. Cytomegalovirus status was reported to be diagnosed by the classifier with high specificity and sensitivity in both the original and validation cohorts. HLA typing was unavailable for some donors at each locus, so association tests used only the typed subset. Several of the top co-occurrence clusters appeared to be linked to parvovirus B19, influenza, CMV and Epstein-Barr virus, according to a later analysis. Assigning TCR associations to individual alleles was difficult when HLA alleles, especially DR and DQ, strongly co-occurred. The presence/absence analyses assumed that sequencing depth was roughly uniform across donors, and that assumption may not be true. In a later analysis, TCR association rates were found to vary across HLA loci, with the most associated TCRs seen for DRB1 alleles and the fewest for HLA-C alleles. This cohort had only TCR beta chains sequenced, and the lack of alpha or paired-chain data limited which features could be detected.

The junction shows trimming of 5 bases on V and 2 bases on J, plus 12 bases between the germline ends. There are 14 amino acids in the CDR3, from cysteine to phenylalanine inclusive. Just the 42-base CDR3 DNA is kept, in frame starting at base 1. CDR1 and CDR2 (MNHEY, SMNVEV) derive from the germline V gene (reference sequence). The source of this sequence is a woman younger than 30 in good health and CMV-seropositive. Recombination joined TRBV27 with TRBJ1-2; there is no confident call for the D gene. The sequenced material came from PBMCs. The CDR3 region has the sequence CASSPRFQNYGYTF. At the DNA level, the sequence is TGTGCCAGCAGTCCCCGGTTCCAAAACTATGGCTACACCTTC.